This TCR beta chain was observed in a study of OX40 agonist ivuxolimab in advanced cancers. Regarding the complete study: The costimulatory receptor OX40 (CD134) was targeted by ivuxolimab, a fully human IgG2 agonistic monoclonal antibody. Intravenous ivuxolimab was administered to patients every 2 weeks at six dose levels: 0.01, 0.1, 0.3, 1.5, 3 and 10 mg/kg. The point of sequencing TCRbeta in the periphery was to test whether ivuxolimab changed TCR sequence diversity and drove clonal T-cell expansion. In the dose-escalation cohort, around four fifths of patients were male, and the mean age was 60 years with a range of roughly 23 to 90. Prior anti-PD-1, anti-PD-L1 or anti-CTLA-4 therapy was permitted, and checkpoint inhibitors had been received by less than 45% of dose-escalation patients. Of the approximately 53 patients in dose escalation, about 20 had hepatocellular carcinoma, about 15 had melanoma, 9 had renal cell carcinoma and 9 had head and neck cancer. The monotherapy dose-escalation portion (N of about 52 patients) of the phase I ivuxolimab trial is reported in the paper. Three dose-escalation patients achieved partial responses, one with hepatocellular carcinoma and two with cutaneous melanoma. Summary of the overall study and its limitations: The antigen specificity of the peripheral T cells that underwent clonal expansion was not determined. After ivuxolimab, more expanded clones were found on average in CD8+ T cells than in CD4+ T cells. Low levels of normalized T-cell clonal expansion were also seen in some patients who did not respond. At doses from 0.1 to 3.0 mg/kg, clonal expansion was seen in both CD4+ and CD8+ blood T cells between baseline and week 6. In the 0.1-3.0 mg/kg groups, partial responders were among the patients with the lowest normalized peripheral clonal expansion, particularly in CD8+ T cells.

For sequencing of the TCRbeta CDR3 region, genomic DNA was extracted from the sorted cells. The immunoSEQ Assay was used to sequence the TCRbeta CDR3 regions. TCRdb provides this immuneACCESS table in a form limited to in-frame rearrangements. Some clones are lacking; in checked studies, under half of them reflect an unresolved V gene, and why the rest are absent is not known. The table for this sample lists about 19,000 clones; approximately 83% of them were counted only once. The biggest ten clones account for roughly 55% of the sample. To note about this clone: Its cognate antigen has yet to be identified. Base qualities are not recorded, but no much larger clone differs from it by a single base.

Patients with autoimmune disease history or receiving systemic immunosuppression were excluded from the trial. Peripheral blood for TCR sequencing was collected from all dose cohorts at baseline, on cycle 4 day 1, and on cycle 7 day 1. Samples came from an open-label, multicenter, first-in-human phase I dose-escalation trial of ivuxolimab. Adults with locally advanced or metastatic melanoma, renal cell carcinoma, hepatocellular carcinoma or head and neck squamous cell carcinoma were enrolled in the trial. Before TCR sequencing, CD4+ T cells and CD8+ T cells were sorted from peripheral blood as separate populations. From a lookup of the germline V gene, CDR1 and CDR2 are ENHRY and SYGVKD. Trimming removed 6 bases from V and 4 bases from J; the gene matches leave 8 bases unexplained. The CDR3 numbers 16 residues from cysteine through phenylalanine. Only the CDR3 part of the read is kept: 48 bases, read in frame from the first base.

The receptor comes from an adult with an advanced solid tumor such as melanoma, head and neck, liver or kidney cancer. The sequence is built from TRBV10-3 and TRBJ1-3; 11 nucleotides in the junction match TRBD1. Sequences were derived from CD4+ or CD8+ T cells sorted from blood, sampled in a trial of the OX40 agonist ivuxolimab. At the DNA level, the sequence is TGTGCCATCAGAGATCCCGGGACAGGGGGAGGAAACACCATATATTTT. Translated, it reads CAIRDPGTGGGNTIYF.